These T cell receptor beta chains were read from a single sample in a study of T cell clones after liver transplantation. Clones were read by immunoSEQ multiplex PCR, and TCRdb kept only the in-frame ones, dropping some. The sample contains over 5,500 clones, 70% of which appear only once. Sample: CD8+ T cells from blood, taken before liver transplant. The receptor set was obtained from a human donor who received a liver transplant. The CDR3 runs from the conserved cysteine through the conserved F or W. Fields, in order: clone size, V gene, J gene, D gene, CDR3 protein, CDR3 DNA. The D gene is left open where the match is weak. Clone size is given for some rows only: seen once, a few or many times, or a class if the clone is expanded.

NA	TRBV6-5	TRBJ2-2	TRBD2	CASSYTSGTGELFF	TGTGCCAGCAGTTACACTAGCGGGACCGGGGAGCTGTTTTTT
NA	TRBV6-6	TRBJ1-1	TRBD1	CASSPGLGQDEAFF	TGTGCCAGCAGCCCCGGCTTGGGACAGGATGAAGCTTTCTTT
NA	TRBV15	TRBJ1-1	NA	CATSIPMNTEAFF	TGTGCCACCAGCATACCCATGAACACTGAAGCTTTCTTT
few	TRBV30	TRBJ1-2	NA	CAWSNLGGYGYTF	TGTGCCTGGAGTAATTTGGGAGGCTATGGCTACACCTTC
NA	TRBV27	TRBJ2-5	NA	CASSPFTGQETQYF	TGTGCCAGCAGTCCCTTCACAGGGCAGGAGACCCAGTACTTC
NA	TRBV27	TRBJ2-3	TRBD2	CASRPGLAGGLDTQYF	TGTGCCAGCAGACCCGGACTAGCGGGGGGGTTGGATACGCAGTATTTT
NA	TRBV11-3	TRBJ2-3	TRBD2	CASSSINLAGDPRQYF	TGTGCCAGCAGCTCCATCAATCTAGCGGGAGACCCCCGGCAGTATTTT
NA	TRBV6-5	TRBJ1-1	TRBD1	CASRPGQGKKAFF	TGTGCCAGCAGACCCGGACAGGGAAAGAAAGCTTTCTTT
NA	TRBV5-6	TRBJ2-5	TRBD1	CASSFRDRERETQYF	TGTGCCAGCAGCTTCCGGGACAGGGAGAGAGAGACCCAGTACTTC
NA	TRBV5-5	TRBJ2-7	NA	CASSSGTGSYEQYF	TGTGCCAGCAGCTCTGGGACGGGTTCCTACGAGCAGTACTTC
NA	TRBV27	TRBJ2-2	TRBD1	CASSAGTGHTGELFF	TGTGCCAGCAGCGCCGGGACAGGGCACACCGGGGAGCTGTTTTTT
NA	TRBV5-4	TRBJ2-7	NA	CASSLAFDSGYEQYF	TGTGCCAGCAGCTTGGCCTTTGATAGCGGCTACGAGCAGTACTTC
few	TRBV4-1	TRBJ1-1	NA	CASSQESSEGFGSTEAFF	TGCGCCAGCAGCCAAGAATCGAGTGAAGGGTTTGGAAGCACTGAAGCTTTCTTT
NA	TRBV4-2	TRBJ1-2	NA	CASSQGLRGASYGYTF	TGTGCCAGCAGCCAAGGTTTGAGGGGCGCTTCCTATGGCTACACCTTC
NA	TRBV4-1	TRBJ2-4	TRBD2	CASSLSGDSGGGIQYF	TGCGCCAGCAGCCTCTCAGGAGATAGCGGGGGGGGCATTCAGTACTTC
few	TRBV6-1	TRBJ2-7	TRBD1	CASPPPGQGVWEQYF	TGTGCCAGCCCCCCTCCAGGGCAGGGGGTGTGGGAGCAGTACTTC
NA	TRBV29-1	TRBJ1-2	TRBD1	CSARSGQGEDGYTF	TGCAGCGCTAGGTCGGGACAGGGGGAGGATGGCTACACCTTC
NA	TRBV28	TRBJ2-7	NA	CASSWGLTASSYEQYF	TGTGCCAGCAGTTGGGGACTCACAGCGAGCTCCTACGAGCAGTACTTC
NA	TRBV4-3	TRBJ2-4	NA	CASSPLQGAKNIQYF	TGCGCCAGCAGCCCGCTTCAGGGAGCCAAAAACATTCAGTACTTC
few	TRBV19	TRBJ1-5	NA	CASSMAHTQPQHF	TGTGCCAGTAGTATGGCACACACTCAGCCCCAGCATTTT
NA	TRBV7-2	TRBJ2-1	NA	CASSLGVGPYNEQFF	TGTGCCAGCAGCTTAGGGGTGGGTCCATACAATGAGCAGTTCTTC
NA	TRBV2	TRBJ1-2	TRBD1	CASSVDRGTTLGGYTF	TGTGCCAGCAGCGTGGACAGGGGGACTACCTTGGGTGGCTACACCTTC
NA	TRBV6-6	TRBJ2-1	TRBD2	CASSYTAGGKYNEQFF	TGTGCCAGCAGTTACACCGCGGGGGGCAAGTACAATGAGCAGTTCTTC
few	TRBV6-1	TRBJ1-5	NA	CASSENHFSNNQPQHF	TGTGCCAGCAGTGAAAATCACTTCTCGAACAATCAGCCCCAGCATTTT
NA	TRBV6-1	TRBJ2-5	TRBD2	CASSESSGGAETQYF	TGTGCCAGCAGTGAATCTAGCGGGGGGGCAGAGACCCAGTACTTC
few	TRBV7-7	TRBJ2-7	TRBD1	CASSPGQDSYEQYF	TGTGCCAGCAGCCCCGGACAGGACTCCTACGAGCAGTACTTC
few	TRBV29-1	TRBJ1-2	TRBD1	CSVADRGSYGYTF	TGCAGCGTTGCTGACAGGGGGAGCTATGGCTACACCTTC
NA	TRBV27	TRBJ1-5	NA	CASSLRGSNQPQHF	TGTGCCAGCAGTTTAAGAGGCTCCAATCAGCCCCAGCATTTT
NA	TRBV6-4	TRBJ2-3	TRBD2	CASSASGGATDTQYF	TGTGCCAGCAGTGCTAGCGGGGGGGCCACAGATACGCAGTATTTT
NA	TRBV5-8	TRBJ1-2	NA	CASSQDLPGLNYGYTF	TGCGCCAGCAGCCAAGATCTACCAGGCCTGAACTATGGCTACACCTTC
NA	TRBV4-2	TRBJ2-3	NA	CASSPPSGPGTDTQYF	TGTGCCAGCAGCCCTCCATCGGGGCCCGGCACAGATACGCAGTATTTT
NA	TRBV7-8	TRBJ2-7	NA	CASSFGVSYEQYF	TGTGCCAGCAGCTTTGGGGTCTCCTACGAGCAGTACTTC
NA	TRBV30	TRBJ2-7	NA	CAWSVGRVAYEQYF	TGTGCCTGGAGTGTTGGCAGGGTAGCCTACGAGCAGTACTTC
NA	TRBV28	TRBJ1-5	TRBD1	CASSPSPGTDYNQPQHF	TGTGCCAGCAGCCCCTCCCCCGGGACAGACTACAATCAGCCCCAGCATTTT
NA	TRBV19	TRBJ1-5	NA	CASSTTVSSNQPQHF	TGTGCCAGTAGCACAACGGTCAGTAGCAATCAGCCCCAGCATTTT
NA	TRBV4-3	TRBJ2-3	NA	CASSQGVGGREITDTQYF	TGCGCCAGCAGCCAAGGAGTAGGGGGGAGGGAGATCACAGATACGCAGTATTTT
NA	TRBV6-1	TRBJ1-2	NA	CASTRRAGVVDGYTF	TGTGCCAGCACCCGAAGGGCGGGGGTTGTGGATGGCTACACCTTC
NA	TRBV5-1	TRBJ1-5	NA	CASSLDRNFGNQPQHF	TGCGCCAGCAGTTTAGATAGGAATTTTGGTAATCAGCCCCAGCATTTT
once	TRBV5-1	TRBJ2-7	NA	CASSLDFSYYEQYF	TGCGCCAGCAGCTTGGATTTCAGTTACTACGAGCAGTACTTC
NA	TRBV28	TRBJ1-2	TRBD1	CASSPIQTGPPVDGYTF	TGTGCCAGCAGTCCAATCCAGACAGGGCCGCCGGTTGATGGCTACACCTTC